The present entry profiles one T cell receptor beta chain with its context. The data originate from a study of blood T cell repertoires in COVID-19. Clones were sequenced by immunoSEQ multiplex PCR, and TCRdb holds only the in-frame ones, with some missing. The table lists about 150,000 clones, roughly four fifths of them singletons. Trimming took off 6 bases at V and 8 bases at J, with 13 bases between the two ends. The CDR3 runs 11 residues. Germline values: CDR1 DFQATT, CDR2 SNEGSKA (reference sequence). The sample consisted of peripheral blood. The chain is built from TRBV20-1 and TRBJ1-1, with D unclear. This clonotype was obtained from a woman aged 55-70 years with COVID-19, enrolled during active disease. In DNA form, the CDR3 reads TGCAGTGCGGTGACTGATTTCGAAGCTTTCTTT. Protein product: CSAVTDFEAFF.